Sequencing of this T cell receptor (beta chain) was carried out in a study of shared clonotypes between healthy human individuals. Study results and caveats: Clonotype sharing among the donors was expected to vary with sequencing depth.

Sequenced by immunoSEQ multiplex PCR; TCRdb stores in-frame clones only, minus some. The sample yields 2 million to 2.5 million clones, over 85% seen once. A remark on this clone: Its target is not known.

V shed 8 bases, J shed 3 bases, and the junction held 21 bases outside the gene matches. CDR1 and CDR2 (germline): LNHNV, YYDKDF (reference sequence). This CDR3 comprises 19 residues. The sequence was obtained from a man between 18 and 35 years old in good health. Some clones in this sample may be carry-over from other donors' samples. The J gene is TRBJ2-1, the V gene TRBV15; 8 bases are shared with TRBD2. The sample consisted of naive CD4+ T cells from PBMCs. Specified subset: CD45RA+ positively selected. The CDR3 DNA sequence: TGTGCCACCCGCCCGCGGGCGGGAAGCGGAGCGGGAGACTACAATGAGCAGTTCTTC. This sequence encodes CATRPRAGSGAGDYNEQFF.